This T cell receptor beta chain was retrieved from a study of tumor-infiltrating lymphocytes in primary liver carcinoma. Out of unsorted whole blood came the blood RNA, and germline DNA was extracted as well. The study enrolled treatment-naive patients with chronic HBV infection. Germline V gene sequence: CDR1 SQVTM, CDR2 ANQGSEA. The CDR3 covers 14 residues. Reverse transcription of approximately 500 ng total RNA with a constant-region primer produced TCR beta cDNA. Construction of TCR beta libraries relied on three successive nested multiplex PCR rounds employing slightly modified ARM-PCR. TRBV1-TRBV30 forward and Cbeta reverse primers drove the first two roughly 10-cycle rounds. A single record per CDR3 protein comes from TCRdb applying MiXCR to the multiplex PCR reads. The data contain 300,000 to 400,000 distinct CDR3 sequences, approximately 65% of them singletons. Broader study findings: The study found a significantly higher top-250-clone fraction in tumors than in blood (p = 0.039). Bulk, unsorted sampling meant CD4+ and CD8+ repertoires went uncompared.

A remark on this clonotype: The antigen remains undetermined. With a much larger clone just one base away, this may be a read error.

This sequence originates from a man aged 35-49 years with primary liver carcinoma and hepatitis B virus infection. Sequences were obtained from peripheral blood. The chain uses TRBV29-1 and TRBJ2-1, with 10 bases aligning to TRBD2. The CDR3 sequence is CIVLSGRTYNEQFF. For the CDR3, the DNA is TGCATCGTTCTTAGCGGGAGGACATACAATGAGCAGTTCTTC.